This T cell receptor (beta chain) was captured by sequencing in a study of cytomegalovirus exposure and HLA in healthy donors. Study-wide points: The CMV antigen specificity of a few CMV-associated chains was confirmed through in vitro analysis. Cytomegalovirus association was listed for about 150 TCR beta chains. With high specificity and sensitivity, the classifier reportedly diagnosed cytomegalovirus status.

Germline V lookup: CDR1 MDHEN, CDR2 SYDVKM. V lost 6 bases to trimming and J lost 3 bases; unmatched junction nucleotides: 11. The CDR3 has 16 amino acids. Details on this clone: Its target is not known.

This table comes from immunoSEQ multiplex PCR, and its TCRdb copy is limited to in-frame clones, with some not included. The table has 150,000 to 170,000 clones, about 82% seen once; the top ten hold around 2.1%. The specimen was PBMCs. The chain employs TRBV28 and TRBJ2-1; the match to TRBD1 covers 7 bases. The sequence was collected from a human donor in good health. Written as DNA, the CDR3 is TGTGCCAGCAGCGGGACAGTGGCCAGTAGCTACAATGAGCAGTTCTTC. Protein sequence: CASSGTVASSYNEQFF.